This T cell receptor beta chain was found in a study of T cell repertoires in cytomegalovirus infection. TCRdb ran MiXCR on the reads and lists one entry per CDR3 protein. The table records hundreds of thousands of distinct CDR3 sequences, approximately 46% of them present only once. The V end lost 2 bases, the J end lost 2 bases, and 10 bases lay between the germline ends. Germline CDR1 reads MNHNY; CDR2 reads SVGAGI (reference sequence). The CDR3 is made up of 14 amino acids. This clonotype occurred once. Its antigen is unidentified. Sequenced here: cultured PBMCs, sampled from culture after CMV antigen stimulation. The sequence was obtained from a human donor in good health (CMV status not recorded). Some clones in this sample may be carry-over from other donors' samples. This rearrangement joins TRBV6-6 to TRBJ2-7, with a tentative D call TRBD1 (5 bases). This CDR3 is CASSYGQKPYEQYF. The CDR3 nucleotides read TGTGCCAGCAGTTACGGACAAAAACCCTACGAGCAGTACTTC.